These 24 T cell receptor beta chains came from one sample sequenced in a study of response to subunit inactivated influenza vaccine. TCRdb reprocessed the RT-PCR reads with MiXCR, giving one entry per CDR3 protein. The profile shows approximately 500,000 distinct CDR3 sequences, about an eighth of them singletons. The material was PBMCs from blood, obtained 40 to 50 days after vaccination. Receptor source: a man aged 45-65 years who received an inactivated influenza vaccine.

This clonotype appeared many times. This CDR3 is CASSLAPQKGGTDTQYF. The CDR3 DNA follows: TGTGCCAGCAGTTTAGCTCCTCAAAAGGGTGGAACAGATACGCAGTATTTT. The chain has TRBV12-3 or TRBV12-4 and TRBJ2-3; D is unresolved. Deletions cut 0 bases from V and 3 bases from J, with 16 bases between. CDR3 size: 17 residues.

This clonotype was counted many times. This chain connects TRBV4-3 to TRBJ2-7, with D perhaps matching TRBD2 (6 bases). The CDR3 extends over 15 amino acids. Germline CDR1 LGHNA, CDR2 YSLEER. V was trimmed by 3 bases and J by 0 bases, leaving 12 bases between them. In DNA form, the CDR3 reads TGCGCCAGCAGCCAGGAGCGGGTGAGCTCCTACGAGCAGTACTTC. It is translated as CASSQERVSSYEQYF.

The gene calls are TRBV12-1 and TRBJ2-1; TRBD2 is taken as the D call from the table, unchecked against the DNA. TRBV12-1 is flagged as a pseudogene. The CDR3 extends over 16 amino acids. Written as DNA, the CDR3 is TGTGCCAGCAGGGAGGGACTAGCGGGGAAATACAATGAGCAGTTCTTC. This gives the protein CASREGLAGKYNEQFF.

This clonotype appeared a few times. This rearrangement joins TRBV6-2 or TRBV6-3 to TRBJ1-2; TRBD1 is a possible D gene (5 bases). V gave up 5 bases and J gave up 3 bases, with 16 bases separating them. CDR1 and CDR2 from the germline V gene are MNHEY and SVGEGT. CDR3 length: 15 amino acids. The CDR3 loop reads CASSTDSFRDYGYTF. The CDR3 DNA follows: TGTGCCAGCAGTACCGACAGTTTTCGGGACTATGGCTACACCTTC.

This clonotype has just a few counts. V gene TRBV2 combines with J gene TRBJ1-4; no definite D call. From germline, CDR1 is SNHLY and CDR2 FYNNEI. V was shortened by 6 bases and J by 0 bases, with 8 bases between the two germline ends. The CDR3 is 14 residues long. DNA for the CDR3: TGTGCCAGCAGGATCGGCTCAACTAATGAAAAACTGTTTTTT. Amino acids: CASRIGSTNEKLFF.

The V gene is TRBV9, the J gene TRBJ1-1; unclear D gene. V gave up 4 bases and J gave up 2 bases, with 21 bases separating them. There are 17 residues in the CDR3. Germline V lookup: CDR1 SGDLS, CDR2 YYNGEE. The CDR3 sequence is CASSPPLRGNLNTEAFF. CDR3 in DNA: TGTGCCAGCAGCCCACCGTTGAGAGGAAATCTTAACACTGAAGCTTTCTTT.

The V gene is TRBV4-3, the J gene TRBJ1-6, with TRBD1 matching over 10 bases. This CDR3 contains 15 residues. V gave up 0 bases and J gave up 7 bases; unmatched junction bases: 0. Germline V gene lookup returns CDR1 LGHNA and CDR2 YSLEER. CDR3: CASSQEGQGNSPLHF. Here the CDR3 DNA reads TGCGCCAGCAGCCAAGAGGGACAGGGGAATTCACCCCTCCACTTT.

This sequence joins TRBV27 and TRBJ1-6; D is undetermined. V was trimmed by 4 bases and J by 4 bases, leaving 5 bases between them. This CDR3 region has 13 residues. The germline gives CDR1 MNHEY, CDR2 SMNVEV (reference sequence). The CDR3 region is CASSYGYNSPLHF. CDR3 DNA sequence: TGTGCCAGCAGTTATGGGTATAATTCACCCCTCCACTTT.

This clonotype has only a few counts. The chain uses TRBV4-2 and TRBJ2-1; D remains unclear. There are 14 residues in the CDR3. Trimming took off 0 bases at V and 5 bases at J, with 8 bases between the two ends. Germline V gene lookup returns CDR1 LGHNA and CDR2 YNFKEQ. DNA for the CDR3: TGTGCCAGCAGCCAAGATCACTACGACAATGAGCAGTTCTTC. Translated, it gives CASSQDHYDNEQFF.

J is TRBJ2-7 and V is TRBV20-1; TRBD1 matches 8 bases. The germline gives CDR1 DFQATT, CDR2 SNEGSKA (reference sequence). J gave up 2 bases and V 7 bases, and 4 bases lay outside the gene matches. CDR3 length equals 12 residues. CDR3 loop: CSVTQGAYEQYF. The CDR3 DNA reads as TGCAGTGTGACACAGGGGGCCTACGAGCAGTACTTC.

The rearrangement uses TRBV5-1 and TRBJ2-1, with D perhaps matching TRBD1 or TRBD2 (5 bases each). Germline CDR1 reads SGHRS; CDR2 reads YFSETQ. This CDR3 region has 13 residues. V gave up 4 bases and J gave up 10 bases, with 15 bases separating them. This chain's CDR3 is CASSLSWGSEQFF. The DNA for the CDR3 is TGCGCCAGCAGCCTGAGTTGGGGGAGCGAGCAGTTCTTC.

This clonotype was counted a few times. Sequence at one end of the junction differs from germline and may be a read error. This sequence joins TRBV3-1 and TRBJ2-3; perhaps TRBD1 as D (5 bases). Germline values: CDR1 LGHDT, CDR2 YNNKEL (reference sequence). CDR3 length: 15 residues. The CDR3 region has the DNA TGTGCCAGCAGCCAAGTTTCAGGGATTACAGATACACAGTATTTT. Translated: CASSQVSGITDTQYF.

Written as DNA, the CDR3 is TGTGCCAGCAGCGGCTTTACAGGGAGCACAGATACGCAGTATTTT. Translation gives CASSGFTGSTDTQYF. The chain couples TRBV28 to TRBJ2-3, with a tentative D call TRBD1 (6 bases). The V end was cut by 6 bases, the J end by 0 bases, with 13 bases between. Per germline, CDR1 MDHEN and CDR2 SYDVKM. The CDR3 is 15 residues long.

The rearrangement links TRBV11-2 to TRBJ2-1; TRBD2 aligns across 9 bases. Looked up from germline, CDR1 is SGHAT and CDR2 is FQNNGV. The CDR3 runs 16 residues. V was clipped by 5 bases and J by 2 bases; unmatched bases: 7. CDR3 region: CASSAGLARPYNEQFF. DNA of the CDR3: TGTGCCAGCAGCGCCGGACTAGCGAGGCCCTACAATGAGCAGTTCTTC.

A few counts support this clonotype. The chain has TRBV7-7 and TRBJ1-5; D possibly corresponds to TRBD1 (6 bases). The CDR3 runs 13 residues. V lost 5 bases, J lost 6 bases, and 11 bases lay in between. Looked up from germline, CDR1 is SSHAT and CDR2 is FNYEAQ (reference sequence). The CDR3 coding sequence is TGTGCCAGCAGCCCAGGGGAGGGTCAGCCCCAGCATTTT. Translated: CASSPGEGQPQHF.

This clonotype was picked up a small number of times. The genes are TRBV29-1 and TRBJ2-7; 9 bases match TRBD1. Trimming at V came to 4 bases and at J to 2 bases, leaving 3 bases not matched to a gene. The CDR3 is 13 residues long. Germline V gene data show CDR1 as SQVTM and CDR2 as ANQGSEA. The CDR3 reads CSVGTGDAYEQYF. Written as DNA, the CDR3 is TGCAGCGTTGGGACAGGGGACGCCTACGAGCAGTACTTC.

The chain uses TRBV7-6 and TRBJ2-1, with 7 positions matching TRBD1. This CDR3 has 12 amino acids. Germline V gives CDR1 SGHVS, CDR2 FNYEAQ. CDR3 DNA sequence: TGTGCAACAGGGGCCCCCTTCAATGAGCAGTTCTTC. It is translated as CATGAPFNEQFF.

The J gene is TRBJ1-2, the V gene TRBV6-2 or TRBV6-3; 8 nucleotides agree with TRBD1. Germline V gene lookup returns CDR1 MNHEY and CDR2 SVGEGT. V was pared by 7 bases and J by 5 bases, with 9 bases of the junction left unmatched. This CDR3 is built from 14 residues. The CDR3 DNA is TGTGCCAGCATTCACAGGGGGGGATTTTATGGCTACACCTTC. Encoded protein: CASIHRGGFYGYTF.

The sample holds many counts of this clonotype. The chain employs TRBV7-6 and TRBJ2-7; D not resolved. Germline V CDR1 and CDR2: SGHVS, FNYEAQ. The V gene lost 0 bases and the J gene lost 5 bases, with 17 bases spanning the gap. The CDR3 consists of 16 residues. CDR3 sequence: CASSLASGQYRHEQYF. The CDR3, as DNA: TGTGCCAGCAGCTTAGCGTCGGGTCAGTATAGACACGAGCAGTACTTC.

This clonotype was seen more than once but under ten times. The J gene is TRBJ2-1, the V gene TRBV18, with a possible D match to TRBD2 (6 bases). CDR3 size: 14 residues. V lost 8 bases, J lost 1 base, and 12 bases lay in between. Looked up from germline, CDR1 is KGHSH and CDR2 is LQKENI. The CDR3 region has the DNA TGTGCCAGCCTATACGGGGGTTCCTACAATGAGCAGTTCTTC. This sequence encodes CASLYGGSYNEQFF.

This clonotype was seen more than once but under ten times. The chain joins TRBV15 to TRBJ2-5; tentatively, D is TRBD1 or TRBD2 (6 bases each). This CDR3 is built from 17 residues. CDR1 and CDR2 (germline): LNHNV, YYDKDF (reference sequence). V was shortened by 1 base and J by 7 bases, with 22 bases between the two germline ends. The CDR3 coding sequence is TGTGCCACCAGCAGAGTCGTGACGGGGGCCCTCTACGGGACCCAGTACTTC. Translated: CATSRVVTGALYGTQYF.

This clonotype was observed a handful of times. The gene calls are TRBV4-2 and TRBJ1-1; D unclear. Germline V gene sequence: CDR1 LGHNA, CDR2 YNFKEQ. The V and J ends lost 0 bases and 3 bases respectively, with 11 bases between them. CDR3 size: 15 residues. The CDR3 DNA follows: TGTGCCAGCAGCCAAGAAGGGATCCGGGACACTGAAGCTTTCTTT. Its translation is CASSQEGIRDTEAFF.

This clonotype was found a few times. The chain is built from TRBV5-1 and TRBJ2-7; 12 nucleotides line up with TRBD1. The germline V gene has CDR1 SGHRS and CDR2 YFSETQ. The length of the CDR3 is 15 residues. V lost 4 bases to trimming and J lost 0 bases; unmatched junction nucleotides: 2. The CDR3, as DNA: TGCGCCAGCAGCAGGGACAGGGGGCTCTCCTACGAGCAGTACTTC. Translation gives CASSRDRGLSYEQYF.

The chain combines TRBV25-1 with TRBJ2-5; tentative D call: TRBD1 (6 bases). V was pared by 3 bases and J by 2 bases, with 10 bases between. CDR3 size: 14 residues. CDR1 and CDR2 from the germline V gene are MGHDK and SYGVNS. Here the CDR3 DNA reads TGTGCCAGCAGTGAGCACAGGGAGCAAGAGACCCAGTACTTC. Protein sequence: CASSEHREQETQYF.